A single sample gave rise to the 27 T cell receptor beta chains below, sequenced in a study of metastatic and nonmetastatic thyroid tumors. Nobody among the patients had been given any treatment before thyroid surgery. MiXCR reprocessed the PCR reads for TCRdb. The sample shows tens of thousands of clones, roughly 16% of them seen only once. The sample was blood. These receptors all stem from a female donor with papillary thyroid cancer or a benign thyroid nodule (not recorded which). Some clones in this sample may be carry-over from other donors' samples.

This clone was seen repeatedly, ten times or more. The chain couples TRBV2 to TRBJ2-3; D gene uncertain. The germline V gene encodes CDR1 SNHLY and CDR2 FYNNEI. The CDR3 has 15 amino acids. V was cut by 6 bases and J by 4 bases, with 17 bases left in between. CDR3 bases: TGTGCCAGCAGCCGAGGCCACCGGGTCGCAGATACGCAGTATTTT. This translates into CASSRGHRVADTQYF.

This clone was counted at least ten times. V and J are TRBV12-3 or TRBV12-4 and TRBJ2-2, with 8 positions matching TRBD1. V shed 7 bases, J shed 5 bases, and the junction held 12 bases outside the gene matches. The CDR3 is made up of 16 amino acids. CDR3 sequence reads: CASITGDRGITGELFF. The DNA for the CDR3 is TGTGCCAGCATAACTGGAGACAGGGGAATAACCGGGGAGCTGTTTTTT.

This clone has only a few counts. The V call is TRBV11-2, the J call TRBJ2-5; 9 bases fit TRBD1. V was clipped by 5 bases and J by 4 bases; unmatched bases: 2. CDR1 and CDR2 from the germline V gene are SGHAT and FQNNGV. The CDR3 sequence is 13 residues long. The CDR3 loop is CASSTTGGETQYF. The CDR3 DNA reads TGTGCCAGCAGCACGACAGGGGGAGAGACCCAGTACTTC.

About this clone itself: No conserved phenylalanine or tryptophan ends this CDR3, so it is likely a read error. J is TRBJ1-5 and V is TRBV20-1; 12 bases match TRBD1. Germline-derived CDR1 and CDR2 are DFQATT and SNEGSKA (reference sequence). CDR3 length: 15 amino acids. CDR3 amino acids: CSLGTGGRGNQPQHL. The DNA for the CDR3 is TGCAGCTTGGGGACAGGGGGCAGAGGCAATCAGCCCCAGCATTTA.

This clone occurred many times. This rearrangement joins TRBV5-4 to TRBJ2-2; TRBD1 matches 10 bases. Germline CDR1 and CDR2: SGHNT and YYREEE (reference sequence). The CDR3 contains 16 residues. The V gene end was trimmed by 4 bases and the J gene end by 1 base; junction bases not matched to a gene: 4. The CDR3 DNA is TGTGCCAGCAGCGCCCGGGACAGGGGGAACACCGGGGAGCTGTTTTTT. This translates into CASSARDRGNTGELFF. Full variable domain (rest looked up from reference TRBV5-4 and TRBJ2-2): ETGVTQSPTHLIKTRGQQVTLRCSSQSGHNTVSWYQQALGQGPQFIFQYYREEENGRGNFPPRFSGLQFPNYSSELNVNALELDDSALYLCASSARDRGNTGELFFGEGSRLTVL.

The sample holds a few counts of this clone. This chain connects TRBV2 to TRBJ2-7; TRBD1 matches 7 bases. The CDR3 sequence is 15 residues long. Trimming took 6 bases from V and 1 from J; bases not matched to a gene: 9. Germline CDR1 and CDR2: SNHLY and FYNNEI. The CDR3 bases are TGTGCCAGCAGAGCAACCGGGACAGCTTCCTACGAGCAGTACTTC. It specifies CASRATGTASYEQYF.

The V gene is TRBV27, the J gene TRBJ2-5; D perhaps matches TRBD2 (5 bases). Germline V lookup: CDR1 MNHEY, CDR2 SMNVEV (reference sequence). The CDR3 is 14 amino acids. Trimming stripped 7 bases from V and 8 bases from J, with 20 bases between. The CDR3 loop reads CASINTKAEGTQYF. CDR3 bases: TGTGCCAGCATTAACACGAAGGCCGAGGGTACCCAGTACTTC.

In its sample, this clone was seen many times. The chain employs TRBV6-5 and TRBJ1-1, with 11 bases that match TRBD1. CDR1 is MNHEY, CDR2 SVGAGI, per germline. The CDR3 contains 19 residues. Trimming cost V 0 bases and J 3 bases; bases outside gene matches: 12. In nucleotides, the CDR3 is TGTGCCAGCAGTTACTCACCGGGACAGGGGGTTCAGGTGGACACTGAAGCTTTCTTT. This encodes CASSYSPGQGVQVDTEAFF.

This clone was observed a few times. This chain joins TRBV11-1 and TRBJ2-3; TRBD2 agrees at 11 bases. CDR1 SGHAT and CDR2 FQDESV come from the germline V gene (reference sequence). This CDR3 has 16 amino acids. Trimming cost V 5 bases and J 5 bases; bases outside gene matches: 9. In DNA, the CDR3 is TGTGCCAGCAGCACCATGACTAGCGGGGTTAGAGATACGCAGTATTTT. Translating it yields CASSTMTSGVRDTQYF.

This clone came up a few times. The chain employs TRBV19 and TRBJ2-7; D may be TRBD2 (5 bases). CDR1 is LNHDA, CDR2 SQIVND, per germline (reference sequence). This CDR3 contains 12 residues. V was clipped by 10 bases and J by 7 bases, with 17 bases between them. As DNA, the CDR3 is TGTGCCATCCTGTGGGCAGGAGGTGAGCAGTACTTC. As protein: CAILWAGGEQYF.

By share, this clone ranks as medium-sized (0.01 to 0.1%). This chain links TRBV6-2 or TRBV6-3 with TRBJ2-7; no clear D gene. Germline V gene sequence: CDR1 MNHEY, CDR2 SVGEGT. Between the trimmed V and J ends, which lost 0 bases and 0 bases, there was a span of 3 bases. The CDR3 covers 13 residues. The CDR3: CASSYSVSYEQYF. DNA for the CDR3: TGTGCCAGCAGTTACTCTGTCTCCTACGAGCAGTACTTC.

The chain links TRBV7-2 to TRBJ1-3, with no clear D. Germline CDR1 reads SGHTA; CDR2 reads FQGNSA. V lost 5 bases to trimming and J lost 8 bases, with 19 bases between them. This CDR3 comprises 15 residues. The CDR3 region is CASSHSRGGRHTIYF. CDR3 sequence (DNA): TGTGCCAGCAGCCATAGCCGGGGAGGGCGCCACACCATATATTTT.

The chain carries TRBV12-3 or TRBV12-4 and TRBJ2-2; D ambiguous. Trimming took off 3 bases at V and 4 bases at J, with 6 bases between the two ends. The CDR3 runs 13 residues. DNA for the CDR3: TGTGCCAGCAGTTTGCGATCCACCGGGGAGCTGTTTTTT. Its translation is CASSLRSTGELFF.

This sequence joins TRBV9 and TRBJ2-2; 9 bases align to TRBD1. Germline CDR1 is SGDLS and CDR2 is YYNGEE. The CDR3 is made up of 17 amino acids. Trimming took 2 bases from V and 5 from J; bases not matched to a gene: 10. CDR3 amino acids: CASSVSVGQGLTGELFF. In DNA, the CDR3 is TGTGCCAGCAGCGTTTCGGTGGGACAGGGATTGACCGGGGAGCTGTTTTTT.

This clone appeared many times. The rearrangement uses TRBV28 and TRBJ1-1; D gene uncertain. Looked up from germline, CDR1 is MDHEN and CDR2 is SYDVKM. V was pared by 10 bases and J by 1 base, with 13 bases between. The CDR3 sequence is 13 residues long. The CDR3 DNA reads as TGTGCCACCCTAAGTACGTCGAACACTGAAGCTTTCTTT. The encoded protein is CATLSTSNTEAFF.

At least ten counts were recorded for this clone. The chain couples TRBV15 to TRBJ2-1; weak D call: TRBD2 (5 bases). The V gene lost 0 bases and the J gene lost 10 bases, with 13 bases spanning the gap. Germline CDR1 reads LNHNV; CDR2 reads YYDKDF (reference sequence). The CDR3 is made up of 14 amino acids. CDR3 DNA: TGTGCCACCAGCAGAGATCGGGCTAGCCCAGAGCAGTTCTTC. This translates into CATSRDRASPEQFF.

In its sample, this clone was seen many times. The rearrangement links TRBV5-8 to TRBJ2-2; 7 bases are shared with TRBD2. Germline-derived CDR1 and CDR2 are SGHTS and YDEGEE. This CDR3 region has 13 residues. Losses at the gene ends were 2 bases for V and 6 bases for J; bases not matched to a gene: 1. The CDR3 DNA sequence: TGTGCCAGCAGCTTCGGACTAGCCGGGGAGCTGTTTTTT. It specifies CASSFGLAGELFF.

This clone was counted many times. This chain links TRBV18 with TRBJ2-3; possibly TRBD1 for D (6 bases). Germline CDR1 reads KGHSH; CDR2 reads LQKENI. The CDR3 has 12 residues. Trimming cost V 7 bases and J 4 bases, with 9 bases left between them. The CDR3 coding sequence is TGTGCCAGCTACCAGGGGTCAGATACGCAGTATTTT. It is translated as CASYQGSDTQYF.

The chain is built from TRBV6-1 and TRBJ2-7; TRBD1 is a possible D gene (5 bases). Germline V gene sequence: CDR1 MNHNS, CDR2 SASEGT. V dropped 7 bases and J dropped 5 bases, with 12 bases sitting between them. The CDR3 runs to 12 residues. CDR3 sequence: CASNAGKDEQYF. The DNA for the CDR3 is TGTGCCAGCAACGCAGGGAAGGACGAGCAGTACTTC.

There are a few counts of this clone. CDR3 residues: CASSPSRGESYNEQFF. The DNA for the CDR3 is TGTGCCAGCAGCCCGTCCCGGGGGGAGTCGTACAATGAGCAGTTCTTC. The chain couples TRBV13 to TRBJ2-1; the match to TRBD2 covers 7 bases. The CDR3 spans 16 residues. V lost 5 bases, J lost 4 bases, and 11 bases stayed unmatched. Germline CDR1 is PRHDT and CDR2 is FYEKMQ (reference sequence). Drawing the rest from reference TRBV13 and TRBJ2-1, the complete variable domain is AAGVIQSPRHLIKEKRETATLKCYPIPRHDTVYWYQQGPGQDPQFLISFYEKMQSDKGSIPDRFSAQQFSDYHSELNMSSLELGDSALYFCASSPSRGESYNEQFFGPGTRLTVL.

The chain is built from TRBV6-1 and TRBJ2-2, with D possibly being TRBD2 (6 bases). V dropped 3 bases and J dropped 6 bases, with 14 bases sitting between them. The CDR3 contains 15 residues. CDR1 and CDR2 from the germline V gene are MNHNS and SASEGT. The CDR3 DNA is TGTGCCAGCAGTGACCTAGCGTTAGGGTCCGGGGAGCTGTTTTTT. Encoded protein: CASSDLALGSGELFF.

This clone occurred many times. This chain's CDR3 is CASSPGPKGETQYF. As DNA, the CDR3 is TGTGCCAGCAGCCCCGGGCCTAAGGGGGAGACCCAGTACTTC. This rearrangement joins TRBV2 to TRBJ2-5; D is perhaps TRBD1 (5 bases). Germline lookup yields CDR1 SNHLY and CDR2 FYNNEI. Trimming pared 6 bases from V and 5 bases from J, leaving 16 bases between. There are 14 residues in the CDR3. The full variable domain, its missing parts supplied by reference TRBV2 and TRBJ2-5, is EPEVTQTPSHQVTQMGQEVILRCVPISNHLYFYWYRQILGQKVEFLVSFYNNEISEKSEIFDDQFSVERPDGSNFTLKIRSTKLEDSAMYFCASSPGPKGETQYFGPGTRLLVL.

The chain has TRBV11-2 and TRBJ1-3; D uncertain. This CDR3 contains 16 residues. CDR1 SGHAT and CDR2 FQNNGV come from the germline V gene. Trimming took off 0 bases at V and 2 bases at J, with 11 bases between the two ends. The CDR3 sequence is CASSLDAPGTGNTIYF. In DNA form, the CDR3 reads TGTGCCAGCAGCTTAGATGCTCCGGGGACTGGAAACACCATATATTTT.

Comment on this clone: A much larger clone differs by one base, so this may be a read error. The rearrangement uses TRBV9 and TRBJ2-1, with D maybe TRBD2 (6 bases). V was shortened by 9 bases and J by 5 bases, with 18 bases between the two germline ends. CDR3 length: 14 amino acids. Germline V gene sequence: CDR1 SGDLS, CDR2 YYNGEE. This CDR3 is CATSRGSRDNEQFF. CDR3 sequence (DNA): TGTGCCACCTCGCGGGGCTCCCGGGACAATGAGCAGTTCTTC. Full variable domain (outside the CDR3, taken from reference TRBV9 and TRBJ2-1): DSGVTQTPKHLITATGQRVTLRCSPRSGDLSVYWYQQSLDQGLQFLIQYYNGEERAKGNILERFSAQQFPDLHSELNLSSLELGDSALYFCATSRGSRDNEQFFGPGTRLTVL.

This clone was recorded many times. The rearrangement joins TRBV20-1 to TRBJ2-7; the match to TRBD2 covers 11 bases. J lost 4 bases, V lost 3 bases, and 5 bases had no gene match. The CDR3 is 14 residues long. In germline, CDR1 is DFQATT, CDR2 SNEGSKA (reference sequence). Written as DNA, the CDR3 is TGCAGTGCTAGGGGACTAGCGGACTCATACGAGCAGTACTTC. It is translated as CSARGLADSYEQYF.

This chain links TRBV7-2 with TRBJ2-7; 7 bases align to TRBD1. V dropped 6 bases and J dropped 7; count of bases not matched to a gene: 12. This CDR3 has 14 residues. The V gene's germline CDR1 is SGHTA and CDR2 FQGNSA. CDR3: CASSQTGIRGEQYF. CDR3 nucleotide sequence: TGTGCCAGCAGTCAGACAGGGATTAGAGGGGAGCAGTACTTC.

This sequence joins TRBV28 and TRBJ2-7; 7 bases line up with TRBD1. Germline CDR1 reads MDHEN; CDR2 reads SYDVKM. The CDR3 contains 14 residues. After removal of 3 bases from V and 3 bases from J, the junction contained 5 bases not matched to a gene. The CDR3, as DNA: TGTGCCAGCAGTTTGTCCGGGACAGTCTACGAGCAGTACTTC. It specifies CASSLSGTVYEQYF.